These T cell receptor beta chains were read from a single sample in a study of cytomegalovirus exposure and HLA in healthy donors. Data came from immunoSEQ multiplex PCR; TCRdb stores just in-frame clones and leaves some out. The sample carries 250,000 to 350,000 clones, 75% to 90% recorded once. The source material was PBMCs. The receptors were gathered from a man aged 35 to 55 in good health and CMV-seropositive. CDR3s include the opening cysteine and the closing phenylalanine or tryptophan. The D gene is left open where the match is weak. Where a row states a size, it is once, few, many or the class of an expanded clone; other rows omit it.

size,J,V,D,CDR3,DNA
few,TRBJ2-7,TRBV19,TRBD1,CASRRSGTGDMDLYEQYF,TGTGCCAGTAGGCGCTCCGGGACAGGGGACATGGATCTCTACGAGCAGTACTTC
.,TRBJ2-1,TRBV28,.,CASTTDFGSGFNEQFF,TGTGCCAGCACCACAGACTTCGGGTCAGGGTTTAATGAGCAGTTCTTC
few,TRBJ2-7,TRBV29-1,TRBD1,CSVDAGGSHEQYF,TGCAGCGTTGACGCAGGGGGTTCCCACGAGCAGTACTTC
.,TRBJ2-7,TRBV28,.,CAGGTRYEQYF,TGTGCTGGGGGCACCCGCTACGAGCAGTACTTC
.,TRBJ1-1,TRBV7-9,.,CASSQQANTEAFF,TGTGCCAGCAGCCAGCAGGCGAACACTGAAGCTTTCTTT
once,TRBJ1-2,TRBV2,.,CASSDRAGPLSSYGYTF,TGTGCCAGCAGTGACAGGGCAGGGCCTCTCTCTAGCTATGGCTACACCTTC
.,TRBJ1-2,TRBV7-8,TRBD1,CASSLSRQGGDGYTF,TGTGCCAGCAGCTTATCCAGACAGGGGGGCGATGGCTACACCTTC
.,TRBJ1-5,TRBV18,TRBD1,CASSPGQNSNQPQHF,TGTGCCAGCTCACCGGGACAGAATAGCAATCAGCCCCAGCATTTT
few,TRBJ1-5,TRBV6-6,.,CASNPRGNQPQHF,TGTGCCAGCAACCCCAGGGGAAATCAGCCCCAGCATTTT
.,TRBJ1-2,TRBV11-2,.,CASSQPRDRSRYGYTF,TGTGCCAGCAGCCAACCTCGGGATAGATCCCGCTATGGCTACACCTTC
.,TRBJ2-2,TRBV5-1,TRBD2,CASSIGTSGITGELFF,TGCGCCAGCAGCATCGGGACTAGCGGGATTACCGGGGAGCTGTTTTTT
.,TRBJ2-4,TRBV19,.,CASSIGRTADF,TGTGCCAGTAGTATCGGACGGACAGCGGACTTC
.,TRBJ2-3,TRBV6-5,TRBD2,CASSPPSGNTDTQYF,TGTGCCAGCAGCCCCCCTAGCGGAAACACAGATACGCAGTATTTT
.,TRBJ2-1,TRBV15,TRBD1,CATSRGRGSYNEQFF,TGTGCCACCAGCAGAGGCAGGGGGTCCTACAATGAGCAGTTCTTC
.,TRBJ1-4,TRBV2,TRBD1,CASMGDRGLGANEKLFF,TGTGCCAGCATGGGCGACAGGGGGCTTGGAGCTAATGAAAAACTGTTTTTT
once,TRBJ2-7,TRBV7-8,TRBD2,CASSLLRTGTSGRSYEQYF,TGTGCCAGCAGCTTACTTCGTACCGGGACTAGCGGGAGGTCCTACGAGCAGTACTTC
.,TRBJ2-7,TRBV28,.,CASSSTSWIAYEQYF,TGTGCCAGCAGTTCTACGTCATGGATAGCATACGAGCAGTACTTC
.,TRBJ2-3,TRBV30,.,CAWSWRTDTQYF,TGTGCCTGGAGTTGGCGCACAGATACGCAGTATTTT
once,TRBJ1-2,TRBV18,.,CASSPEGPNYGYTF,TGTGCCAGCTCACCAGAGGGCCCGAACTATGGCTACACCTTC
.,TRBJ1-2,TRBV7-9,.,CSSTATGKYYGYTF,TGTTCCAGCACCGCAACCGGGAAATACTATGGCTACACCTTC
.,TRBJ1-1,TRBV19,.,CASTDTNTEAFF,TGTGCCAGCACGGACACGAACACTGAAGCTTTCTTT
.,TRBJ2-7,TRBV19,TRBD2,CASSSGTSSYEQYF,TGTGCCAGTAGTTCCGGGACTAGCTCCTACGAGCAGTACTTC
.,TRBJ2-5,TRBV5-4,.,CASSLRQGSQETQYF,TGTGCCAGCAGCTTGAGGCAGGGAAGCCAAGAGACCCAGTACTTC
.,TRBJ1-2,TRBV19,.,CASTKATDYGYTF,TGTGCCAGTACGAAAGCAACCGACTATGGCTACACCTTC
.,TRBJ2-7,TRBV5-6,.,CASSLGPGGSYEQYF,TGTGCCAGCAGCTTGGGTCCCGGGGGCTCCTACGAGCAGTACTTC
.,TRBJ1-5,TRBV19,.,CASSIGLPRGGSFNQPQHF,TGTGCCAGTAGTATAGGCCTACCGCGGGGGGGGTCTTTCAATCAGCCCCAGCATTTT
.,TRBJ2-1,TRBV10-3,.,CAISESFSSRIDEQFF,TGTGCCATCAGTGAGTCCTTTAGCAGTCGAATCGATGAGCAGTTCTTC
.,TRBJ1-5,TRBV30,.,CAWSIDGGAPQHF,TGTGCCTGGAGTATAGACGGAGGAGCGCCCCAGCATTTT
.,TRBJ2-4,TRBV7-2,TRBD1,CASSVQGATKNIQYF,TGTGCCAGCAGCGTACAGGGGGCGACCAAAAACATTCAGTACTTC
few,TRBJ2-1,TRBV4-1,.,CASGAGLSSYNEQFF,TGCGCCAGCGGAGCAGGGCTGAGTTCCTACAATGAGCAGTTCTTC
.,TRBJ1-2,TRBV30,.,CAWSAVQGYGYTF,TGTGCCTGGAGTGCGGTACAGGGCTATGGCTACACCTTC
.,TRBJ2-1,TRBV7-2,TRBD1,CASSTDRGYNEQFF,TGTGCCAGCAGTACTGACAGGGGCTACAATGAGCAGTTCTTC
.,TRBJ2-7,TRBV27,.,CASRAATIAEQYF,TGTGCCAGCAGAGCGGCCACGATCGCCGAGCAGTACTTC
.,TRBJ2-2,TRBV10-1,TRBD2,CASRTSGNTGELFF,TGCGCCAGCAGGACTAGCGGGAACACCGGGGAGCTGTTTTTT
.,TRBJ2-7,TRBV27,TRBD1,CASSSPGQGYEQYF,TGTGCCAGCAGCTCACCGGGACAGGGATACGAGCAGTACTTC
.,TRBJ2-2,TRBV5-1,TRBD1,CASSLENRGRSQTGELFF,TGCGCCAGCAGCTTGGAGAACAGGGGGCGGTCTCAGACCGGGGAGCTGTTTTTT
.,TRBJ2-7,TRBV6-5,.,CASNEIQGAYEQYF,TGTGCCAGCAACGAGATACAGGGCGCCTACGAGCAGTACTTC
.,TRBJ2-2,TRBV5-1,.,CASSLRTANTGELFF,TGCGCCAGCAGCCTGCGGACAGCGAACACCGGGGAGCTGTTTTTT
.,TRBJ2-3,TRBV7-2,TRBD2,CASSSLGLAGGDTQYF,TGTGCCAGCAGCTCCTTGGGACTAGCGGGAGGGGATACGCAGTATTTT
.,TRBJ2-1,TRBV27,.,CASRPGLPGGSYNEQFF,TGTGCCAGCAGGCCGGGACTCCCTGGGGGCTCCTACAATGAGCAGTTCTTC
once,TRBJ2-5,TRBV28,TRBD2,CASSLGVAGAGETQYF,TGTGCCAGCAGTTTAGGGGTAGCGGGAGCGGGAGAGACCCAGTACTTC
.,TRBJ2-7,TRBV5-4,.,CASSHYSLGAYEQYF,TGTGCCAGCAGCCATTATTCCTTAGGAGCCTACGAGCAGTACTTC
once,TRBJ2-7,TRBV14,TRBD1,CASSRPGQPTYEQYF,TGTGCCAGCAGCCGCCCGGGACAGCCGACCTACGAGCAGTACTTC
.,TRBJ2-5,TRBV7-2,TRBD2,CASSLAPSGSGQETQYF,TGTGCCAGCAGCTTAGCGCCTAGCGGGAGTGGGCAAGAGACCCAGTACTTC
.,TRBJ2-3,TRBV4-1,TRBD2,CASSQDSLAGSTDTQYF,TGCGCCAGCAGCCAAGATTCCCTAGCGGGAAGCACAGATACGCAGTATTTT
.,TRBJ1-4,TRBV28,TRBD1,CASRQQGNEKLFF,TGTGCCAGCAGGCAACAGGGGAATGAAAAACTGTTTTTT
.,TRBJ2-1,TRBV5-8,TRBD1,CASSVLTGDNEQFF,TGTGCCAGCAGCGTCCTGACAGGGGACAATGAGCAGTTCTTC
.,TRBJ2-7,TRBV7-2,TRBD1,CASSLGQGARSSYEQYF,TGTGCCAGCAGCTTGGGACAGGGGGCTCGGAGCTCCTACGAGCAGTACTTC
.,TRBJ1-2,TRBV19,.,CASTLPGVQNYGYTF,TGTGCCAGTACCCTTCCCGGGGTACAGAACTATGGCTACACCTTC
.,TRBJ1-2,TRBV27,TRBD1,CASTTTGEGGYTF,TGTGCCAGCACCACGACAGGGGAGGGTGGCTACACCTTC
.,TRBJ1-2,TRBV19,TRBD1,CASSPGQGLFYGYTF,TGTGCCAGTAGTCCAGGACAGGGCCTTTTCTATGGCTACACCTTC
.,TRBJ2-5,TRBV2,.,CASRTGRRSETQYF,TGTGCCAGCAGGACAGGACGACGATCGGAGACCCAGTACTTC
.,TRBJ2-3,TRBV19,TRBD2,CASSSRTSGNTDTQYF,TGTGCCAGTAGTTCACGGACTAGCGGGAACACAGATACGCAGTATTTT
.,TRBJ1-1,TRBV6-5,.,CASSYSAGQNTEAFF,TGTGCCAGCAGTTACTCGGCAGGGCAGAACACTGAAGCTTTCTTT
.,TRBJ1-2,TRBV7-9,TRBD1,CASSLWDSNYGYTF,TGTGCCAGCAGCTTATGGGACAGTAACTATGGCTACACCTTC